This TCR beta chain was profiled in a study of T cells after posttransplantation cyclophosphamide. Study findings and constraints: Donor CD8+ memory clones often dominated recipient blood repertoires at later times.

Generated by immunoSEQ multiplex PCR, the TCRdb table keeps only in-frame clones and is missing some. The profile covers about 9,900 clones, with roughly 90% appearing a single time and around a quarter taken by the ten largest. Comment on this clone: Its target is unknown.

Trimming cost V 3 bases and J 5 bases; bases outside gene matches: 6. This CDR3 comprises 15 residues. Germline V CDR1 and CDR2: MRHNA, SNTAGT. Control samples came 1 year after myeloablative marrow transplants with methotrexate plus calcineurin inhibitor. The specimen was PBMCs, collected after an allogeneic stem cell transplant with a calcineurin inhibitor and methotrexate. The V and J genes are TRBV6-4 and TRBJ2-3; 9 nucleotides agree with TRBD1. This receptor was obtained from a male patient aged 25-45 years who received an allogeneic stem cell transplant from an unrelated donor, was CMV-positive, and had no GVHD. Some T cells may have come from the graft donor. Here the CDR3 DNA reads TGTGCCAGCAGTGAAACAGGGGGCCGGCGAGATACGCAGTATTTT. Amino acids: CASSETGGRRDTQYF.